This T cell receptor (beta chain) was retrieved from a study of blood T cell repertoires in COVID-19. Study-wide background: Acute and convalescent COVID-19 samples came from the United States, Italy and Spain. T cells, B-cell-depleted T cells, or PBMCs provided the cDNA or gDNA that served as material.

In the original analysis: The assay estimated nucleated cells by amplifying reference gene primers. Profiling relied on immunoSEQ multiplex PCR, and the TCRdb table lists in-frame clones only, not all of them. The V and J calls and clone size are taken from that table; D and trimming were inferred from the DNA. The sample lists 240,000 or so clones, approximately 86% occurring once. The CDR3 is made up of 15 amino acids. Germline trimming cut 3 bases from V and 5 bases from J; bases unmatched to any gene: 9. Germline V gene data show CDR1 as SGHRS and CDR2 as YFSETQ. The sequence derives from a man in his 60s who had recovered from COVID-19. Material for sequencing was peripheral blood. This sequence joins TRBV5-1 and TRBJ2-7, with 9 bases lining up with TRBD1. DNA of the CDR3: TGCGCCAGCAGCTACGGGGGACAGGGTCCCCACGAGCAGTACTTC. It specifies CASSYGGQGPHEQYF.